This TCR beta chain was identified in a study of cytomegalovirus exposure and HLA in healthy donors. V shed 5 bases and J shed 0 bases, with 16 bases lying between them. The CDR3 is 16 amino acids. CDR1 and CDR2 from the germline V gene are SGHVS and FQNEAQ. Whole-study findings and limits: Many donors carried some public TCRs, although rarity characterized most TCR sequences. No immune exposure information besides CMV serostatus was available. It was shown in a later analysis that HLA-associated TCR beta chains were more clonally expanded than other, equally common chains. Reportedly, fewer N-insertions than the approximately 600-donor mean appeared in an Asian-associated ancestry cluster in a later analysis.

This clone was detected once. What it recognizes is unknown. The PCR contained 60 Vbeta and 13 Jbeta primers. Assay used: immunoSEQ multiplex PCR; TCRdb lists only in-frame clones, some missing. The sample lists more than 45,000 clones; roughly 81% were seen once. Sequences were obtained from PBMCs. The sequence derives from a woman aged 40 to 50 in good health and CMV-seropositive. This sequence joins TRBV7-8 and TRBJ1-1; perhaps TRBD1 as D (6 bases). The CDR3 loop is CASSARGGLMNTEAFF. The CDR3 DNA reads TGTGCCAGCAGCGCACGGGGGGGGCTGATGAACACTGAAGCTTTCTTT.